This TCR beta chain was recovered during a study of blood T cell repertoires in COVID-19. Per the authors' pipeline: It was from reference gene primer amplification that nucleated cell counts were estimated. Sequencing was performed with immunoSEQ multiplex PCR; in TCRdb, only in-frame clones are kept and a portion is missing. V and J calls and clone size are given by that table; D and trimming were obtained from the DNA. The repertoire consists of about 520,000 clones, with 80% to 90% occurring once and the leading ten covering 3% to 3.5%. The V and J ends lost 6 bases and 3 bases, in that order; junction bases with no gene match: 3. CDR3 length: 13 amino acids. The germline CDR1 and CDR2 sequences are SGHRS and YFSETQ.

This chain links TRBV5-1 with TRBJ2-5; 9 bases match TRBD2. This receptor was taken from a human donor in a cohort sampled during active COVID-19. Sequenced material: peripheral blood. The CDR3, as DNA: TGCGCCAGCACTAGCGGGATGGAAGAGACCCAGTACTTC. Encoded protein: CASTSGMEETQYF.